What follows are 21 T cell receptor beta chains derived from one specimen sequenced in a study of T cells after yellow fever vaccination. A single record per CDR3 protein comes from TCRdb applying MiXCR to the 5' RACE reads. The sample shows 200,000 to 300,000 distinct CDR3 sequences, around 6.7% of them seen only once. The sequences come from CD4+ T cells sorted from PBMCs, collected on the day of the yellow fever booster vaccination. These receptors all come from a man younger than 40 who received the YFV17D yellow fever vaccine.

V and J are TRBV5-6 and TRBJ2-1; 10 bases line up with TRBD2. V lost 3 bases to trimming and J lost 8 bases; unmatched junction nucleotides: 11. CDR1 and CDR2 (germline): SGHDT, YYEEEE. The CDR3 consists of 16 residues. The CDR3 DNA sequence: TGTGCCAGCAGCTCTTTGTCTAGCGGGAGATCTGATGAGCAGTTCTTC. Its translation is CASSSLSSGRSDEQFF.

The rearrangement uses TRBV19 and TRBJ1-1; D gene uncertain. Germline CDR1 reads LNHDA; CDR2 reads SQIVND (reference sequence). The CDR3 contains 14 residues. Trimming cost V 5 bases and J 1 base, with 11 bases left between them. The CDR3 DNA sequence: TGTGCCAGTAGTGGTCGGGCTTGGAACACTGAAGCTTTCTTT. This gives the protein CASSGRAWNTEAFF.

J is TRBJ1-2 and V is TRBV7-8, with D possibly matching TRBD1 (5 bases). The V and J ends lost 1 base and 4 bases respectively, with 13 bases between them. CDR3 length equals 15 residues. CDR1 is SGHVS, CDR2 FQNEAQ, per germline. The CDR3 spells CASSLEVRAGYGYTF. The CDR3 DNA is TGTGCCAGCAGCTTAGAAGTCAGGGCGGGCTATGGCTACACCTTC.

This clonotype was seen repeatedly, ten times or more. The chain joins TRBV30 to TRBJ2-6; D uncertain. The CDR3 totals 13 residues. V was shortened by 3 bases and J by 0 bases, with 3 bases between the two germline ends. Per the germline V gene, CDR1 is GTSNPN and CDR2 is SVGIG (reference sequence). CDR3 region: CAWRNSGANVLTF. In nucleotides, the CDR3 is TGTGCCTGGAGAAACTCTGGGGCCAACGTCCTGACTTTC.

This clonotype was seen repeatedly, ten times or more. The chain has TRBV7-6 and TRBJ2-1; D may be TRBD1 (6 bases). The CDR3 sequence is 15 residues long. CDR1 and CDR2 from the germline V gene are SGHVS and FNYEAQ. Trimming shortened V by 4 bases and J by 7 bases, and 17 bases separated the two germline ends. The DNA of the CDR3 is TGTGCCAGCAGCTCGCCAGGGGCAGGGCTAAATGAGCAGTTCTTC. Protein: CASSSPGAGLNEQFF.

This clonotype was seen only a few times. The chain uses TRBV5-1 and TRBJ2-3; D remains ambiguous. Trimming shortened V by 1 base and J by 2 bases, and 11 bases separated the two germline ends. Germline V gene sequence: CDR1 SGHRS, CDR2 YFSETQ. The CDR3 is 15 amino acids. The CDR3 sequence: CASSLPAATTDTQYF. CDR3 bases: TGCGCCAGCAGCTTGCCGGCCGCCACCACAGATACGCAGTATTTT.

This clonotype was picked up a small number of times. The chain combines TRBV13 with TRBJ2-3, with 7 positions matching TRBD2. The CDR3 covers 16 residues. V shed 2 bases, J shed 1 base, and the junction held 6 bases outside the gene matches. The germline CDR1 and CDR2 sequences are PRHDT and FYEKMQ (reference sequence). The CDR3 bases are TGTGCCAGCAGCTTAAGGTCTAGCGGTCGCACAGATACGCAGTATTTT. Translating gives CASSLRSSGRTDTQYF. The variable domain in full, completed from reference TRBV13 and TRBJ2-3, reads AAGVIQSPRHLIKEKRETATLKCYPIPRHDTVYWYQQGPGQDPQFLISFYEKMQSDKGSIPDRFSAQQFSDYHSELNMSSLELGDSALYFCASSLRSSGRTDTQYFGPGTRLTVL.

At least ten counts were recorded for this clonotype. This sequence joins TRBV7-8 and TRBJ2-7; D not certain. The CDR3 has 13 residues. Germline V gene data show CDR1 as SGHVS and CDR2 as FQNEAQ. V gave up 3 bases and J gave up 4 bases, with 10 bases separating them. Here the CDR3 DNA reads TGTGCCAGCAGCTTTAACACCCTTTACGAGCAGTACTTC. This gives the protein CASSFNTLYEQYF. Full variable domain (rest looked up from reference TRBV7-8 and TRBJ2-7): GAGVSQSPRYKVAKRGQDVALRCDPISGHVSLFWYQQALGQGPEFLTYFQNEAQLDKSGLPSDRFFAERPEGSVSTLKIQRTQQEDSAVYLCASSFNTLYEQYFGPGTRLTVT.

This clonotype has ten or more counts. V and J are TRBV19 and TRBJ1-1; TRBD1 matches at 8 bases. Germline V CDR1 and CDR2: LNHDA, SQIVND (reference sequence). The CDR3 extends over 13 amino acids. V dropped 5 bases and J dropped 7; count of bases not matched to a gene: 6. CDR3 protein: CASSVQGAYEAFF. CDR3 bases: TGTGCCAGTAGTGTGCAGGGGGCCTATGAAGCTTTCTTT.

This clonotype has ten or more counts. The chain carries TRBV18 and TRBJ2-1; a weak D match, TRBD2 (5 bases). The germline V and J ends were trimmed by 1 base and 9 bases, with 16 bases remaining between them. CDR3 size: 15 residues. CDR1 is KGHSH, CDR2 LQKENI, per germline. CDR3 DNA: TGTGCCAGCTCACCACGGGAAGCGGAGTCGGGTGAGCAGTTCTTC. Its translation is CASSPREAESGEQFF.

This clonotype has more than one count but fewer than ten. V and J are TRBV20-1 and TRBJ2-5, with 7 bases lining up with TRBD1. There are 13 residues in the CDR3. V dropped 3 bases and J dropped 2; count of bases not matched to a gene: 3. The V gene's germline CDR1 is DFQATT and CDR2 SNEGSKA (reference sequence). CDR3 bases: TGCAGTGCTAGCGGGGACAGTCAAGAGACCCAGTACTTC. Protein: CSASGDSQETQYF.

This clonotype came up many times. The chain combines TRBV7-2 with TRBJ2-1; D perhaps matches TRBD2 (6 bases). CDR1 SGHTA and CDR2 FQGNSA come from the germline V gene. V was shortened by 5 bases and J by 3 bases, with 17 bases between the two germline ends. This CDR3 has 16 residues. The CDR3 bases are TGTGCCAGCAGCCCAAGAGTACTAGCTGTCTACAATGAGCAGTTCTTC. Protein: CASSPRVLAVYNEQFF.

Many counts were recorded for this clonotype. The chain has TRBV11-2 and TRBJ2-1, with a tentative D call TRBD1 (5 bases). Per germline, CDR1 SGHAT and CDR2 FQNNGV. Trimming pared 6 bases from V and 4 bases from J, leaving 13 bases between. The CDR3 extends over 14 amino acids. CDR3 sequence reads: CASRTQESYNEQFF. In DNA form, the CDR3 reads TGTGCCAGCAGGACACAGGAAAGTTACAATGAGCAGTTCTTC.

The chain recombines TRBV28 with TRBJ1-5; 8 positions match TRBD1. CDR3 length equals 15 residues. Germline CDR1 MDHEN, CDR2 SYDVKM. The J segment lost 7 bases and the V segment lost 4 bases, leaving 9 bases of the junction unmatched. CDR3 loop: CASSSRDRWDQPQHF. The DNA of the CDR3 is TGTGCCAGCAGTTCCCGGGACAGGTGGGACCAGCCCCAGCATTTT.

This clonotype was picked up a small number of times. The chain uses TRBV6-2 or TRBV6-3 and TRBJ1-5; D perhaps matches TRBD1 (5 bases). V lost 4 bases, J lost 7 bases, and 11 bases lay in between. Germline V lookup: CDR1 MNHEY, CDR2 SVGEGT. The CDR3 contains 13 residues. CDR3 DNA sequence: TGTGCCAGCAGTTGGAGGGGCCGGCAGCCCCAGCATTTT. Translating gives CASSWRGRQPQHF.

In its sample, this clonotype was seen a few times. This chain links TRBV28 with TRBJ2-1; D unclear. Germline CDR1 and CDR2: MDHEN and SYDVKM. Trimming cost V 2 bases and J 15 bases, with 11 bases left between them. This CDR3 has 11 residues. The CDR3 bases are TGTGCCAGCAGTTTAAATAGTGGGTGGTTCTTC. Translating it yields CASSLNSGWFF.

This clonotype occurred many times. This chain links TRBV20-1 with TRBJ1-5, with 9 positions matching TRBD1. The V and J ends lost 4 bases and 10 bases, in that order; junction bases with no gene match: 11. CDR3 size: 14 residues. CDR1 is DFQATT, CDR2 SNEGSKA, per germline (reference sequence). The CDR3 spells CSAIRDRVPEPQHF. CDR3 nucleotide sequence: TGCAGTGCTATCCGGGACAGGGTCCCCGAACCCCAGCATTTT.

This clonotype was counted between two and nine times. This chain joins TRBV7-2 and TRBJ2-6; possibly TRBD1 for D (6 bases). Trimming removed 3 bases at V and 4 bases at J, with 10 bases between. Germline V gene data show CDR1 as SGHTA and CDR2 as FQGNSA. This CDR3 comprises 15 residues. CDR3 DNA sequence: TGTGCCAGCAGCTTCGACAGGTCCGGGGCCAACGTCCTGACTTTC. Protein product: CASSFDRSGANVLTF.

This clonotype was recorded a few times. The V call is TRBV12-3 or TRBV12-4, the J call TRBJ1-2; D might be TRBD1 (5 bases). This CDR3 comprises 13 residues. Trimming stripped 6 bases from V and 7 bases from J, with 15 bases between. CDR3 amino acids: CASRLSGKGGYTF. The CDR3 region has the DNA TGTGCCAGCAGACTTTCAGGGAAGGGTGGCTACACCTTC.

In this sample, this clonotype turned up many times. The chain links TRBV7-8 to TRBJ2-1; D might be TRBD2 (5 bases). This CDR3 has 13 residues. The germline V gene encodes CDR1 SGHVS and CDR2 FQNEAQ. The ends were cut back, 7 bases at V and 8 bases at J, with 15 bases in the middle. CDR3 residues: CASTGFVGDEQFF. The CDR3 DNA reads as TGTGCCAGCACCGGGTTTGTCGGGGATGAGCAGTTCTTC.

This clonotype showed up just a few times. The genes are TRBV21-1 and TRBJ2-7; TRBD1 is taken as the D call from the table, unchecked against the DNA. TRBV21-1 is termed a pseudogene. The CDR3 contains 13 residues. CDR3 coding DNA: TGTGCCAGGGGACAGGCCCTCTCCTACGAGCAGTACTTC. Translated, it gives CARGQALSYEQYF.